Shown below are 10 T cell receptor beta chains from a single sample sequenced in a study of T-cell memory formation after mild COVID-19. One entry per CDR3 protein results from TCRdb running MiXCR on the 5' RACE reads. Here the sample spans 550,000 to 700,000 distinct CDR3 sequences, 17% being singletons. Sequenced sample: PBMCs or a T cell subset sorted from them (not recorded which). Every receptor here comes from an adult woman who had mild COVID-19 (a few samples of this study predate the infection). Cell type and time point are not known.

J is TRBJ2-5 and V is TRBV14; tentative D call: TRBD1 (6 bases). With 5 bases removed from V and 4 bases from J, the gap between germline ends came to 11 bases. The CDR3 consists of 13 residues. The germline V gene has CDR1 SGHDN and CDR2 FVKESK. The CDR3 spells CASSGDMVETQYF. CDR3 in DNA: TGTGCCAGCAGCGGGGACATGGTAGAGACCCAGTACTTC.

V is TRBV28 and J is TRBJ2-4; D is ambiguous. Trimming cost V 8 bases and J 0 bases, with 5 bases left between them. Germline V CDR1 and CDR2: MDHEN, SYDVKM. The CDR3 consists of 12 residues. The CDR3 spells CASGLAKNIQYF. In nucleotides, the CDR3 is TGTGCCAGCGGCTTAGCCAAAAACATTCAGTACTTC.

This clonotype was counted between two and nine times. In DNA, the CDR3 is TGTGCCAGCACCCCCTGGGATTCCGAAGCTTTCTTT. It codes for CASTPWDSEAFF. The chain carries TRBV2 and TRBJ1-1; D gene uncertain. CDR3 size: 12 residues. The germline V gene encodes CDR1 SNHLY and CDR2 FYNNEI. V was shortened by 7 bases and J by 8 bases, with 14 bases between the two germline ends.

The chain has TRBV7-6 and TRBJ1-1; D is unresolved. Trimming took off 2 bases at V and 8 bases at J, with 12 bases between the two ends. The CDR3 has 13 amino acids. Germline CDR1 reads SGHVS; CDR2 reads FNYEAQ. CDR3 sequence reads: CASSLRERAEAFF. The DNA for the CDR3 is TGTGCCAGCAGCTTAAGGGAGAGGGCGGAAGCTTTCTTT.

The chain links TRBV24-1 to TRBJ2-1; D gene unclear. The germline V gene encodes CDR1 KGHDR and CDR2 SFDVKD. Trimming removed 7 bases at V and 3 bases at J, with 3 bases between. The CDR3 runs to 11 residues. CDR3 sequence (DNA): TGTGCCACCAGGTACTACAATGAGCAGTTCTTC. Encoded protein: CATRYYNEQFF.

This chain uses TRBV11-2 with TRBJ2-7, with 8 bases identical to TRBD1. After removal of 2 bases from V and 6 bases from J, the junction contained 9 bases not matched to a gene. The CDR3 is 15 residues long. Germline CDR1 is SGHAT and CDR2 is FQNNGV. The CDR3 nucleotides read TGTGCCAGCAGCTTATCTCAGGGGGCTCCATTCGAGCAGTACTTC. This codes for CASSLSQGAPFEQYF.

The genes are TRBV11-3 and TRBJ2-1; 10 nucleotides match TRBD1. Germline assignment: CDR1 SGHNT and CDR2 YENEEA. The CDR3 contains 17 residues. Trimming at V came to 5 bases and at J to 7 bases, leaving 14 bases not matched to a gene. In DNA, the CDR3 is TGTGCCAGCAGCACAGGGACAGGGGAAGGAAGGTTGAATGAGCAGTTCTTC. This gives the protein CASSTGTGEGRLNEQFF.

The genes are TRBV7-9 and TRBJ2-1; the D gene is possibly TRBD2 (6 bases). Germline CDR1 reads SEHNR; CDR2 reads FQNEAQ (reference sequence). The CDR3 is made up of 16 amino acids. Trimming shortened V by 4 bases and J by 4 bases, and 17 bases separated the two germline ends. The DNA of the CDR3 is TGTGCCAGCAGCTCCACTATCCCTCGGGGGTACAATGAGCAGTTCTTC. As protein: CASSSTIPRGYNEQFF.

This clonotype has a handful of counts. The chain couples TRBV6-5 to TRBJ2-1, with 9 bases identical to TRBD2. V dropped 2 bases and J dropped 7; count of bases not matched to a gene: 3. Germline V lookup: CDR1 MNHEY, CDR2 SVGAGI. This CDR3 region has 14 residues. In DNA form, the CDR3 reads TGTGCCAGCAGTTACGGGCTAGCGGGAAATGAGCAGTTCTTC. Its translation: CASSYGLAGNEQFF.

The V gene is TRBV24-1, the J gene TRBJ2-1; the D is unclear. CDR1 and CDR2 (germline): KGHDR, SFDVKD. CDR3 length: 11 residues. The V end lost 0 bases, the J end lost 13 bases, and 6 bases lay between the germline ends. DNA for the CDR3: TGTGCCACCAGTGATTTGATGGAACAGTTCTTC. Protein product: CATSDLMEQFF.